The source of this T cell receptor beta chain is a study of control samples from healthy donors and cancer patients. Measured with immunoSEQ multiplex PCR; TCRdb has only the in-frame clones, and not every one. The sample holds roughly 160,000 clones, roughly 94% seen once. Germline values: CDR1 SGHNT, CDR2 YYREEE (reference sequence). V shed 2 bases and J shed 3 bases, with 12 bases lying between them. The CDR3 has 14 residues. V usage is TRBV5-4 and J usage is TRBJ2-7, with D unclear. The sequence was obtained from a man aged 60-69 years with colorectal cancer. The source material was PBMCs. CDR3 loop: CASSFSTTGYEQYF. The CDR3 nucleotides are TGTGCCAGCAGCTTTTCTACGACGGGCTACGAGCAGTACTTC.